This TCR beta chain was recovered during a study of blood T cell repertoires in COVID-19. Whole-study context: Collection of acute and convalescent COVID-19 samples took place in the United States, Italy and Spain.

TCRdb's table, derived via immunoSEQ multiplex PCR, lists solely in-frame clones and lacks some. This repertoire shows around 250,000 clones, 70% to 90% found once; its top ten account for roughly 3.9%. Those who participated ranged in age from about 18 to 89 years and resided in 20 to 30 US areas. V lost 2 bases to trimming and J lost 8 bases, with 7 bases between them. The CDR3 loop spans 12 amino acids. Germline lookup yields CDR1 SEHNR and CDR2 FQNEAQ (reference sequence). The J gene is TRBJ2-1, the V gene TRBV7-9; perhaps TRBD2 as D (5 bases). Material: PBMCs or T cells enriched from blood (not recorded which). This receptor was taken from a woman in her 30s with acute COVID-19. The CDR3 loop is CASSLPSYEQFF. The CDR3 nucleotides read TGTGCCAGCAGCTTACCTAGCTATGAGCAGTTCTTC.